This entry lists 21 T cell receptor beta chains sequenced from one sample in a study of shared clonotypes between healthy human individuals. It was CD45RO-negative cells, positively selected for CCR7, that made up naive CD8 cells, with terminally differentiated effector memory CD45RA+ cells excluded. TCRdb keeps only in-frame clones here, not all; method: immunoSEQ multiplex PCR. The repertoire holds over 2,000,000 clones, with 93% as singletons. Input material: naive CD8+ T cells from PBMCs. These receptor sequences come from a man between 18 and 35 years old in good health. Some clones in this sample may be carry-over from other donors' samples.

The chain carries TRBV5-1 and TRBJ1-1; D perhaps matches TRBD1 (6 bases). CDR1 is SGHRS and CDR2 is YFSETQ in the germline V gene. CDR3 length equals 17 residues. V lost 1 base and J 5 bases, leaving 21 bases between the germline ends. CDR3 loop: CASSLFDEGRGRTEAFF. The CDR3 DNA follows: TGCGCCAGCAGCTTGTTCGACGAGGGGAGGGGGAGGACTGAAGCTTTCTTT.

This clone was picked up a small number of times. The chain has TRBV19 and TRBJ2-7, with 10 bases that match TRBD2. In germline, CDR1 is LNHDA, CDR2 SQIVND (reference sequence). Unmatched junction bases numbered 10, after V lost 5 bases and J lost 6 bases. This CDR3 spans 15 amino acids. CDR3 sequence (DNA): TGTGCCAGTAGTCCTGGGGCTAGCGGGAGTAGCGAGCAGTACTTC. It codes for CASSPGASGSSEQYF.

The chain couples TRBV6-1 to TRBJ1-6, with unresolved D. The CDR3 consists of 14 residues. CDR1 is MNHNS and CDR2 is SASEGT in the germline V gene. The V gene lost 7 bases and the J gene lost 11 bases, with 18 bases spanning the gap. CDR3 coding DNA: TGTGCCAGCACTATTCCTACCGGTCCGCCACCCCTCCACTTT. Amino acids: CASTIPTGPPPLHF.

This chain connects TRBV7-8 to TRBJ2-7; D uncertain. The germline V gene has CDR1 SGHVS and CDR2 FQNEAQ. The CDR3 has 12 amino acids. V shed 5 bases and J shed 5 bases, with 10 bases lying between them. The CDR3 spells CASSPSLHEQYF. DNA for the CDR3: TGTGCCAGCAGCCCTTCACTCCACGAGCAGTACTTC. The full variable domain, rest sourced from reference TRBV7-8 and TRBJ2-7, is GAGVSQSPRYKVAKRGQDVALRCDPISGHVSLFWYQQALGQGPEFLTYFQNEAQLDKSGLPSDRFFAERPEGSVSTLKIQRTQQEDSAVYLCASSPSLHEQYFGPGTRLTVT.

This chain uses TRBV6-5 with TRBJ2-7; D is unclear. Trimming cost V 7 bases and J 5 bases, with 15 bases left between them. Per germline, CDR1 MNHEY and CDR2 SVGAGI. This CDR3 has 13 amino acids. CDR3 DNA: TGTGCCAGCACCCCTGGGCCCCCCAACGAGCAGTACTTC. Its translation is CASTPGPPNEQYF.

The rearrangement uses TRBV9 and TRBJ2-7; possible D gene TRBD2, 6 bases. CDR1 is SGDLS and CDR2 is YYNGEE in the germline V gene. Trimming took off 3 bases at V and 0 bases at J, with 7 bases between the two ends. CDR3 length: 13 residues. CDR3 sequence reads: CASSASVSYEQYF. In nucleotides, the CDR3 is TGTGCCAGCAGCGCTAGCGTCTCCTACGAGCAGTACTTC.

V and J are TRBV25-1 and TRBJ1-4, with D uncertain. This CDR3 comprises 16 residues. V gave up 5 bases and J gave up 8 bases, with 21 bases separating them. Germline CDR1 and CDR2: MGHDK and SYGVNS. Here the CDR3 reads CASSPQRHRGREKLFF. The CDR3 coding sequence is TGTGCCAGCAGTCCCCAAAGACATCGAGGGAGGGAAAAACTGTTTTTT.

Here the CDR3 reads CASSASGTLGWETQYF. CDR3 in DNA: TGTGCCAGCAGCGCGTCCGGGACTCTTGGTTGGGAGACCCAGTACTTC. J is TRBJ2-5 and V is TRBV9, with D possibly matching TRBD2 (6 bases). The CDR3 sequence is 16 residues long. Looked up from germline, CDR1 is SGDLS and CDR2 is YYNGEE. V shed 3 bases and J shed 5 bases, with 20 bases lying between them. Supplemented by reference TRBV9 and TRBJ2-5, the full variable domain reads DSGVTQTPKHLITATGQRVTLRCSPRSGDLSVYWYQQSLDQGLQFLIQYYNGEERAKGNILERFSAQQFPDLHSELNLSSLELGDSALYFCASSASGTLGWETQYFGPGTRLLVL.

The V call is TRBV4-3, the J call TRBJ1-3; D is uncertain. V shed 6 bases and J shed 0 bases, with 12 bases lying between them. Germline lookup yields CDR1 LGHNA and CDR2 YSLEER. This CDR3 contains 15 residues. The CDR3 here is CASSHGVISGNTIYF. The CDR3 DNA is TGCGCCAGCAGTCACGGCGTAATCTCTGGAAACACCATATATTTT.

The CDR3 region is CASSRLGEQANYGYTF. CDR3 sequence (DNA): TGTGCCAGCAGCCGACTTGGAGAGCAGGCGAACTATGGCTACACCTTC. The chain employs TRBV7-9 and TRBJ1-2; D gene unclear. V dropped 5 bases and J dropped 2 bases, with 18 bases sitting between them. Germline CDR1 and CDR2: SEHNR and FQNEAQ (reference sequence). There are 16 residues in the CDR3.

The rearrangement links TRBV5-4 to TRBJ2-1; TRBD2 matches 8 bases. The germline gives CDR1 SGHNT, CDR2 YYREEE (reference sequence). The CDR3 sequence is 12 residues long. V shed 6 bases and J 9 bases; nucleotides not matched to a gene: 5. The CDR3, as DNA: TGTGCCAGCATGGCGGGAGGACGTGAGCAGTTCTTC. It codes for CASMAGGREQFF. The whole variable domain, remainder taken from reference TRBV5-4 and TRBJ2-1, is ETGVTQSPTHLIKTRGQQVTLRCSSQSGHNTVSWYQQALGQGPQFIFQYYREEENGRGNFPPRFSGLQFPNYSSELNVNALELDDSALYLCASMAGGREQFFGPGTRLTVL.

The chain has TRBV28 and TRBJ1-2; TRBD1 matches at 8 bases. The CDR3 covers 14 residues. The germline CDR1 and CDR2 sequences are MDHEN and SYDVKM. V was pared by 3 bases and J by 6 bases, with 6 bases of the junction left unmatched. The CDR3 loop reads CASSLQDRVHGYTF. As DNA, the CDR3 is TGTGCCAGCAGTTTGCAGGACAGGGTCCATGGCTACACCTTC.

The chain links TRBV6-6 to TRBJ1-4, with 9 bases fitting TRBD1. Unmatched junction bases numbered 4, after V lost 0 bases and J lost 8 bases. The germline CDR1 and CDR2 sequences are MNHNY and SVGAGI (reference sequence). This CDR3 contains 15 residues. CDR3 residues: CASSYSRTGVEKLFF. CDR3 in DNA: TGTGCCAGCAGTTACTCAAGGACAGGGGTAGAAAAACTGTTTTTT.

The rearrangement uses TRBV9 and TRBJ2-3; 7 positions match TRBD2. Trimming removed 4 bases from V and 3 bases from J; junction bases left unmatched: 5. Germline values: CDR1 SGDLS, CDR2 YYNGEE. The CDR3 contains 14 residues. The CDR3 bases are TGTGCCAGCAGCCCGGGGACTATGACAGATACGCAGTATTTT. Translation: CASSPGTMTDTQYF.

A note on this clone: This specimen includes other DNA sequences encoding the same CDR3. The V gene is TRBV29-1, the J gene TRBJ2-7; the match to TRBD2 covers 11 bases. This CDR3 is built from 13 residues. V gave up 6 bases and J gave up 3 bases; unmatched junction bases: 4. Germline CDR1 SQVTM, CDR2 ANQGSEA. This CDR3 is CSVTTSGSYEQYF. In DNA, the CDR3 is TGCAGCGTGACCACTAGCGGGAGCTACGAGCAGTACTTC.

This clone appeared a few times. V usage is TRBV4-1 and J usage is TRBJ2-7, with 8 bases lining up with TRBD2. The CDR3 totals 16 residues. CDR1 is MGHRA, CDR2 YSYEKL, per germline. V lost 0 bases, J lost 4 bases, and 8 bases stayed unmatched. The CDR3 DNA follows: TGCGCCAGCAGCCAAGACGTTCCGGGAGGGGAATACGAGCAGTACTTC. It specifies CASSQDVPGGEYEQYF.

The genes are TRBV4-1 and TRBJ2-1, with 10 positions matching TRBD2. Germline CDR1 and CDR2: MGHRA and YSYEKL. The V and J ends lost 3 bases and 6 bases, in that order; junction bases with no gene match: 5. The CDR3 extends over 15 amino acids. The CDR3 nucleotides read TGCGCCAGCAGCCATTTGACTAGCGGGCCCAATGAGCAGTTCTTC. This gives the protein CASSHLTSGPNEQFF.

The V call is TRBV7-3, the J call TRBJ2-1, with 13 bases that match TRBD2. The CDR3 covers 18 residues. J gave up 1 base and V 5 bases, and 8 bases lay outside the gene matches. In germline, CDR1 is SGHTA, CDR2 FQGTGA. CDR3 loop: CASSLTSGRALSYNEQFF. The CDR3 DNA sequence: TGTGCCAGCAGCCTCACTAGCGGGAGGGCCCTGTCCTACAATGAGCAGTTCTTC.

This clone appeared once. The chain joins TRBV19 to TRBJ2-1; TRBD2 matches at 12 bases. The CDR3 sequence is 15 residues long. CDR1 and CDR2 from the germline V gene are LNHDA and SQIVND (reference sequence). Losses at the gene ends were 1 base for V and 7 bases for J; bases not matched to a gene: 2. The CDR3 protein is CASSIGTSGMNEQFF. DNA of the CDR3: TGTGCCAGTAGTATAGGGACTAGCGGGATGAATGAGCAGTTCTTC.

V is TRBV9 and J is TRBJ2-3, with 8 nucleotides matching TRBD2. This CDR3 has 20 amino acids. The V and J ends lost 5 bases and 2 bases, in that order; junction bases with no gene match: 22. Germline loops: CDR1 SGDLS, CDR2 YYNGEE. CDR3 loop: CASSIPADGAGEYNTDTQYF. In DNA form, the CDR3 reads TGTGCCAGCAGTATCCCCGCCGATGGAGCGGGAGAGTATAACACAGATACGCAGTATTTT. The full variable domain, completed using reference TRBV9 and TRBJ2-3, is DSGVTQTPKHLITATGQRVTLRCSPRSGDLSVYWYQQSLDQGLQFLIQYYNGEERAKGNILERFSAQQFPDLHSELNLSSLELGDSALYFCASSIPADGAGEYNTDTQYFGPGTRLTVL.

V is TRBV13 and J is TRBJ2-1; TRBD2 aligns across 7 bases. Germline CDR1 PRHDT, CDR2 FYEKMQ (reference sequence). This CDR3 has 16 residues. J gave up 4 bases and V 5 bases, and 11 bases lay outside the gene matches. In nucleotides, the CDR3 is TGTGCCAGCAGCAATGGATACGGCGGGAGTTACAATGAGCAGTTCTTC. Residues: CASSNGYGGSYNEQFF.